The clone carrying this T cell receptor (beta chain) was recorded at least ten times. Its cognate antigen is unknown. The data were obtained in a study of human T cells and chemical hapten exposure. Study-wide findings and caveats: No shift was seen in TCRs above 1 in 1000 frequency with DPC sensitization.

This sample's time point: healthy volunteer bleed at 2 weeks. From whole blood left unfractionated, total RNA was extracted. The library tagged individual cDNA molecules with unique molecular identifiers. How the authors handled the data: Sampled TCR counts reached a median of 95,638 per sample, with values ranging from roughly 20,000 to 700,000. One entry per CDR3 protein, called by TCRdb with MiXCR from the RACE reads. The V and J calls here are based on TCRdb, not the publication. This table holds 75,000 to 100,000 distinct CDR3 sequences, 8.5% to 9% found once. Germline V CDR1 and CDR2: SGHTA, FQGNSA. The CDR3 runs to 14 residues. With 2 bases removed from V and 0 bases from J, the gap between germline ends came to 7 bases.

The rearrangement joins TRBV7-2 to TRBJ1-1; D uncertain. The clonotype was recovered from a female donor in good health. Some clones in this sample may be carry-over from other donors' samples. Sequencing was performed on whole blood. CDR3: CASSLLEMNTEAFF. The CDR3 nucleotides are TGTGCCAGCAGCTTACTGGAGATGAACACTGAAGCTTTCTTT.